This T cell receptor (beta chain) was sequenced in a study of shared clonotypes between healthy human individuals. In the study overall: With ages of 18 to 49, the donors were a couple of women and a few men.

Study-level results: Estimated richness values were generally larger in naive subsets than in memory subsets.

CDR1 is SGHRS and CDR2 is YFSETQ in the germline V gene. V dropped 4 bases and J dropped 2 bases, with 9 bases sitting between them. This CDR3 comprises 13 residues. Naive CD45RA+ and memory CD45RA-negative subsets were split from CD4+ cells. This clone was picked up one time. The target antigen is unknown. Data came from immunoSEQ multiplex PCR; TCRdb stores just in-frame clones and leaves some out. The data hold some 1,400,000 clones, with around 97% observed a single time. The sequence came from a man younger than 40 in good health. The sequencing sample was made of naive CD4+ T cells sorted from blood. The subset here: CD45RA+ positively selected. This sequence joins TRBV5-1 and TRBJ1-1, with D maybe TRBD1 (5 bases). The CDR3 reads CASSTGSNTEAFF. The DNA of the CDR3 is TGCGCCAGCAGCACAGGATCCAACACTGAAGCTTTCTTT.